The next 10 T cell receptor beta chains were all read from a single sample in a study of blood T cell repertoires in COVID-19. Profiling relied on immunoSEQ multiplex PCR, and the TCRdb table lists in-frame clones only, not all of them. The data hold roughly 200,000 clones, with about 88% observed a single time. The sample was peripheral blood. The receptors stem from a man aged 65 to 85 with acute or convalescent COVID-19.

The genes are TRBV11-2 and TRBJ2-2; D may be TRBD1 (6 bases). The V gene's germline CDR1 is SGHAT and CDR2 FQNNGV. This CDR3 is built from 15 residues. V was pared by 3 bases and J by 1 base, with 9 bases between. The CDR3 is CASSLQTGNTGELFF. The DNA for the CDR3 is TGTGCCAGCAGCTTGCAGACAGGGAACACCGGGGAGCTGTTTTTT. The variable domain in full, with the rest retrieved from reference TRBV11-2 and TRBJ2-2, is EAGVAQSPRYKIIEKRQSVAFWCNPISGHATLYWYQQILGQGPKLLIQFQNNGVVDDSQLPKDRFSAERLKGVDSTLKIQPAKLEDSAVYLCASSLQTGNTGELFFGEGSRLTVL.

The chain couples TRBV18 to TRBJ2-1; tentative D call: TRBD2 (5 bases). The CDR3 is 17 amino acids. Trimming cost V 0 bases and J 0 bases, with 12 bases left between them. Germline V gene data show CDR1 as KGHSH and CDR2 as LQKENI. CDR3 loop: CASSPPVRVGSYNEQFF. CDR3 bases: TGTGCCAGCTCACCACCGGTGAGGGTAGGCTCCTACAATGAGCAGTTCTTC.

The chain employs TRBV28 and TRBJ2-1, with 13 positions matching TRBD2. The CDR3 sequence is 16 residues long. V lost 5 bases, J lost 5 bases, and 6 bases stayed unmatched. Germline loops: CDR1 MDHEN, CDR2 SYDVKM. The CDR3 spells CASSPSGTSGNNEQFF. In DNA form, the CDR3 reads TGTGCCAGCAGTCCGTCTGGGACTAGCGGGAACAATGAGCAGTTCTTC.

The chain links TRBV5-1 to TRBJ2-1; 9 bases are shared with TRBD1. With 5 bases clipped from V and 4 bases from J, the junction kept 10 bases outside the gene matches. CDR3 length: 16 residues. Germline V CDR1 and CDR2: SGHRS, YFSETQ. In DNA, the CDR3 is TGCGCCAGCAGACCCCAGGGACAGGGCCCTTACAATGAGCAGTTCTTC. Translating it yields CASRPQGQGPYNEQFF.

The V gene is TRBV7-3, the J gene TRBJ2-1; 11 nucleotides align to TRBD2. This CDR3 is built from 16 residues. V lost 3 bases, J lost 2 bases, and 3 bases stayed unmatched. The germline V gene encodes CDR1 SGHTA and CDR2 FQGTGA. CDR3 in DNA: TGTGCCAGCAGCTTCGGGACTAGCGGACCCTACAATGAGCAGTTCTTC. This encodes CASSFGTSGPYNEQFF. Together with reference TRBV7-3 and TRBJ2-1, the CDR3 gives the full variable domain: GAGVSQTPSNKVTEKGKYVELRCDPISGHTALYWYRQSLGQGPEFLIYFQGTGAADDSGLPNDRFFAVRPEGSVSTLKIQRTERGDSAVYLCASSFGTSGPYNEQFFGPGTRLTVL.

The gene calls are TRBV2 and TRBJ2-5, with a weak D call TRBD2 (6 bases). The V gene lost 7 bases and the J gene lost 9 bases, with 15 bases spanning the gap. The CDR3 is made up of 12 amino acids. Germline V CDR1 and CDR2: SNHLY, FYNNEI. CDR3 amino acids: CASTSGGKSQYF. DNA of the CDR3: TGTGCCAGCACCTCCGGCGGGAAGTCCCAGTACTTC.

Comments on this clone: Other DNA sequences in this specimen translate into the identical CDR3. The gene calls are TRBV4-2 and TRBJ1-5; 7 bases match TRBD1. The CDR3 contains 16 residues. The germline gives CDR1 LGHNA, CDR2 YNFKEQ. After removal of 0 bases from V and 4 bases from J, the junction contained 6 bases not matched to a gene. In DNA form, the CDR3 reads TGTGCCAGCAGCCAAGAGGAGGGGGCGCGAAATCAGCCCCAGCATTTT. Translated, it gives CASSQEEGARNQPQHF.

The chain combines TRBV4-1 with TRBJ2-5; 8 bases are a match to TRBD1. J lost 4 bases, V lost 4 bases, and 11 bases had no gene match. CDR3 size: 16 residues. Germline loops: CDR1 MGHRA, CDR2 YSYEKL. CDR3 residues: CASSLTPGGAGETQYF. The DNA for the CDR3 is TGCGCCAGCAGCCTTACCCCAGGGGGCGCGGGAGAGACCCAGTACTTC.

With respect to this clone: The germline gene is not matched at one end of the junction; a read error may be the cause. The chain couples TRBV2 to TRBJ2-1; possible D gene TRBD2, 7 bases. The CDR3 totals 13 residues. CDR1 is SNHLY, CDR2 FYNNEI, per germline. The CDR3 DNA follows: TGTGCCAGCAGTGAACGGGGGGACATAGCGACGGTCTTC. Its translation: CASSERGDIATVF.

The chain recombines TRBV2 with TRBJ2-3; TRBD2 agrees at 7 bases. CDR1 and CDR2 from the germline V gene are SNHLY and FYNNEI. The length of the CDR3 is 15 residues. V was clipped by 3 bases and J by 6 bases; unmatched bases: 9. The chain's CDR3 is CASSDKLASRDTQYF. The CDR3 DNA sequence: TGTGCCAGCAGTGATAAACTAGCGAGCCGTGATACGCAGTATTTT.